This T cell receptor (beta chain) was identified during a study of CD8+ T cells in alopecia areata. At the level of the study: Among treated patients, oral tofacitinib was administered at 5 to 10 mg twice daily. Findings and limits, study-wide: Uncertainty about whether baseline CD8+ expansion is linked to response remains, with one nonresponder.

After isolation, RNA underwent reverse transcription to generate cDNA as the sequencing template. This table comes from immunoSEQ multiplex PCR, and its TCRdb copy is limited to in-frame clones, with some not included. The sample records over 150,000 clones, roughly 64% being singletons. Indicated treatment: oral pan-JAK inhibitor, 5-10 mg twice daily. Individuals with alopecia areata gave both lesional scalp punch biopsies and peripheral blood for collection. This CDR3 is 14 amino acids long. CDR1 and CDR2 from the germline V gene are SGHDN and FVKESK. The junction had 4 bases not matched to a gene; V was cut back by 0 bases and J by 6 bases. Remarks on this clone: Its antigen remains unknown.

This receptor was identified in a human donor with alopecia areata. The V call is TRBV14, the J call TRBJ1-2, with 7 bases aligning to TRBD1. The specimen comprised CD4+ T cells sorted from blood, sampled at week 24, from a patient treated with tofacitinib. CDR3 sequence (DNA): TGTGCCAGCAGCCAAGATACAGGGGCGAATGGCTACACCTTC. Its protein is CASSQDTGANGYTF.